These T cell receptor beta chains were read from a single sample in a study of high-grade serous ovarian cancer treatment subgroups. The table came from immunoSEQ multiplex PCR; TCRdb's copy has only in-frame clones and leaves some out. The table shows fewer than 20,000 clones, with 73% occurring only once. The sample comprised tumor tissue. The receptors shown here come from a human donor with high-grade serous ovarian cancer. The CDR3 runs from the conserved cysteine through the conserved F or W. A D gene is named only where the DNA matches it firmly. Clone sizes are given selectively: once, few, many, or a class where the clone is expanded.

j_call clone_size v_call d_call cdr3_aa cdr3_nt
TRBJ2-6 NA TRBV19 NA CASSIRGRTSGANVLTF TGTGCCAGTAGTATAAGAGGGCGGACCTCTGGGGCCAACGTCCTGACTTTC
TRBJ2-3 NA TRBV7-9 NA CASSFAGSLFTDTQYF TGTGCCAGCAGCTTTGCAGGGTCGTTGTTCACAGATACGCAGTATTTT
TRBJ1-2 few TRBV2 NA CASSVKTF TGTGCCAGCAGTGTAAAGACCTTC
TRBJ1-2 NA TRBV7-8 NA CASSERTDVYGYTF TGTGCCAGCAGCGAACGGACAGACGTTTATGGCTACACCTTC
TRBJ1-2 NA TRBV28 TRBD1 CASSDRGGGYTF TGTGCCAGCAGCGACAGGGGTGGAGGCTACACCTTC
TRBJ2-1 NA TRBV7-2 NA CASSLYGGLYNEQFF TGTGCCAGCAGCTTATACGGGGGGCTGTACAATGAGCAGTTCTTC
TRBJ2-2 NA TRBV19 NA CASTFAGELFF TGTGCCAGTACCTTCGCCGGGGAGCTGTTTTTT
TRBJ1-2 NA TRBV4-3 TRBD1 CASSLQGDGDGYTF TGCGCCAGCAGCCTACAGGGGGACGGTGATGGCTACACCTTC
TRBJ2-7 NA TRBV18 NA CASSPGVTYEQYF TGTGCCAGCTCACCTGGGGTCACCTACGAGCAGTACTTC
TRBJ1-1 NA TRBV20-1 NA CSAGVAPLAFF TGCAGTGCGGGAGTGGCCCCATTGGCTTTCTTT
TRBJ1-1 NA TRBV5-1 NA CASSPAGDIGNTEAFF TGCGCCAGCAGCCCTGCCGGGGACATCGGCAACACTGAAGCTTTCTTT
TRBJ2-1 NA TRBV2 TRBD2 CASSSLGASGSYNEQFF TGTGCCAGCAGTTCCCTGGGAGCTAGCGGATCCTACAATGAGCAGTTCTTC
TRBJ2-1 NA TRBV7-3 NA CASSLGNLYNEQFF TGTGCCAGCAGCTTAGGCAATCTATACAATGAGCAGTTCTTC
TRBJ1-3 NA TRBV28 NA CATGSGSGNTIYF TGTGCCACCGGATCGGGAAGTGGAAACACCATATATTTT
TRBJ2-7 NA TRBV7-9 TRBD1 CASSLGDRGYHEQYF TGTGCCAGCAGCTTAGGGGACAGGGGATACCACGAGCAGTACTTC
TRBJ2-2 NA TRBV19 NA CASSTQGFRTGELFF TGTGCCAGTAGTACCCAGGGATTCAGGACCGGGGAGCTGTTTTTT
TRBJ2-7 NA TRBV29-1 TRBD1 CSAITGGTGYEQYF TGCAGCGCAATTACAGGGGGCACTGGGTACGAGCAGTACTTC
TRBJ2-2 NA TRBV6-5 NA CASRDRGGRTGELFF TGTGCCAGCAGGGATAGGGGGGGGAGAACCGGGGAGCTGTTTTTT
TRBJ1-5 few TRBV19 NA CASSISKTWAANQPQHF TGTGCCAGTAGTATATCGAAGACTTGGGCAGCTAATCAGCCCCAGCATTTT
TRBJ1-2 NA TRBV7-2 NA CASSLGGLDGYTF TGTGCCAGCAGCTTAGGGGGGTTAGATGGCTACACCTTC
TRBJ2-7 NA TRBV28 NA CASNPRRPYEQYF TGTGCCAGCAACCCCAGGCGACCCTACGAGCAGTACTTC
TRBJ2-3 NA TRBV7-3 NA CASSLFRASTDTQYF TGTGCCAGCAGCCTCTTTCGGGCTAGCACAGATACGCAGTATTTT
TRBJ2-7 NA TRBV19 NA CASLIGQSYEQYF TGTGCCAGCCTTATTGGACAGTCCTACGAGCAGTACTTC
TRBJ2-5 NA TRBV28 NA CASSLKFRETQYF TGTGCCAGCAGTTTAAAGTTTCGGGAGACCCAGTACTTC
TRBJ1-6 NA TRBV11-2 NA CASSFQSSYNSPLHF TGTGCCAGCAGCTTCCAGAGCTCCTATAATTCACCCCTCCACTTT
TRBJ2-7 NA TRBV28 NA CASRGTEQYF TGTGCCAGCAGGGGGACGGAGCAGTACTTC
TRBJ2-3 NA TRBV7-3 TRBD2 CASSLARSGSTDTQYF TGTGCCAGCAGCCTAGCCCGTAGCGGGAGCACAGATACGCAGTATTTT
TRBJ1-1 few TRBV7-9 NA CASTQGQPNTEAFF TGTGCCAGCACCCAGGGGCAACCGAACACTGAAGCTTTCTTT
TRBJ1-5 NA TRBV9 TRBD1 CASSRTGIGNQPQHF TGTGCCAGCAGCCGGACAGGGATCGGCAATCAGCCCCAGCATTTT
TRBJ1-1 NA TRBV7-2 NA CASSLDGRAFGAFF TGTGCCAGCAGCCTAGATGGCAGGGCGTTCGGGGCTTTCTTT
TRBJ2-5 NA TRBV5-4 NA CASSGSRRAYQETQYF TGTGCCAGCAGCGGATCCAGGAGGGCTTACCAAGAGACCCAGTACTTC
TRBJ2-7 NA TRBV12-2 NA CASRSHPPGPPSNEQYF TGTGCAAGTCGCTCCCACCCCCCGGGACCCCCATCCAACGAGCAGTACTTC
TRBJ1-4 NA TRBV29-1 NA CSVEVQGVSNNEKLFF TGCAGCGTTGAGGTACAGGGAGTCTCCAATAATGAAAAACTGTTTTTT
TRBJ1-3 NA TRBV2 NA CASSVQGTGNTIYF TGTGCCAGCAGTGTCCAGGGGACTGGAAACACCATATATTTT
TRBJ2-5 NA TRBV19 NA CASSRRGTQTGETQYF TGTGCCAGTAGTCGTAGAGGGACCCAAACGGGAGAGACCCAGTACTTC
TRBJ1-1 NA TRBV30 NA CAWRGQNLANTEAFF TGTGCCTGGAGGGGTCAAAACTTAGCGAACACTGAAGCTTTCTTT
TRBJ1-6 NA TRBV10-3 NA CAIRLNLNFPLHF TGTGCCATCAGGCTCAACTTAAATTTTCCCCTCCACTTT
TRBJ1-3 NA TRBV7-3 NA CASSLRRDTPIYF TGTGCCAGCAGCTTAAGGCGGGATACGCCCATATATTTT
TRBJ1-1 NA TRBV14 TRBD1 CASSRGTGGVTEAFF TGTGCCAGCAGCCGGGGGACAGGGGGAGTCACTGAAGCTTTCTTT
TRBJ2-7 NA TRBV6-5 NA CASSYPGAPNEQYF TGTGCCAGCAGTTATCCGGGAGCACCAAACGAGCAGTACTTC
TRBJ1-2 once TRBV7-8 TRBD1 CASSRDRASNYGYTF TGTGCCAGCAGCAGGGACAGGGCCTCTAACTATGGCTACACCTTC
TRBJ2-3 NA TRBV7-9 NA CASSLVSTDTQYF TGTGCCAGCAGCTTAGTATCAACAGATACGCAGTATTTT
TRBJ2-6 NA TRBV7-2 TRBD2 CASSGGGSGANVLTF TGTGCCAGCAGCGGGGGGGGGTCAGGGGCCAACGTCCTGACTTTC
TRBJ1-1 few TRBV2 NA CASSDNRATEAFF TGTGCCAGCAGTGACAACCGGGCCACTGAAGCTTTCTTT
TRBJ2-3 NA TRBV5-6 TRBD2 CASSLERGVRTDTQYF TGTGCCAGCAGCTTGGAGCGGGGGGTCCGCACAGATACGCAGTATTTT
TRBJ2-3 once TRBV5-1 NA CASKSPGTDTQYF TGCGCCAGCAAGTCCCCAGGCACAGATACGCAGTATTTT
TRBJ2-5 NA TRBV30 NA CAWSLAGQQETQYF TGTGCCTGGAGTCTGGCGGGTCAGCAAGAGACCCAGTACTTC